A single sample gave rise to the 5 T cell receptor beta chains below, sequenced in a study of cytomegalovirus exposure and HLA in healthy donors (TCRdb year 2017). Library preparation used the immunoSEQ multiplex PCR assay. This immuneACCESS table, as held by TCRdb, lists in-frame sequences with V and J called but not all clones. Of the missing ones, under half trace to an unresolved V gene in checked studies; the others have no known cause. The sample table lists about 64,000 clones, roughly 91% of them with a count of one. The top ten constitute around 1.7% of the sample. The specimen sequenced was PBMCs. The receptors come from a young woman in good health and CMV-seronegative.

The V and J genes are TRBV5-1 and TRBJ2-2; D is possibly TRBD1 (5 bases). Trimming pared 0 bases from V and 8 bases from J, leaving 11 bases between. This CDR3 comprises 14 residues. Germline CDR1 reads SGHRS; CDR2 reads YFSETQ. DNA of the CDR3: TGCGCCAGCAGCTTGGGGTTTGGACAAGGGGAGCTGTTTTTT. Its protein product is CASSLGFGQGELFF.

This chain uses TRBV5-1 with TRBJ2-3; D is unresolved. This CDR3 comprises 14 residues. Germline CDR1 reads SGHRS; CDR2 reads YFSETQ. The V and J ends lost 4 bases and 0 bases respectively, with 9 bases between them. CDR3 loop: CASSPRSSTDTQYF. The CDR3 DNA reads TGCGCCAGCAGCCCGCGATCCAGCACAGATACGCAGTATTTT.

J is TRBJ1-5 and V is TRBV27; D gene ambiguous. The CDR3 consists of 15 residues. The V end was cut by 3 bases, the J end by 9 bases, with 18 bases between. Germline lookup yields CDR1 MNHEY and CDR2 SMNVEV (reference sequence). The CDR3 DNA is TGTGCCAGCAGTTTTACCCGACAACCCCTCTGGCCCCAGCATTTT. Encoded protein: CASSFTRQPLWPQHF.

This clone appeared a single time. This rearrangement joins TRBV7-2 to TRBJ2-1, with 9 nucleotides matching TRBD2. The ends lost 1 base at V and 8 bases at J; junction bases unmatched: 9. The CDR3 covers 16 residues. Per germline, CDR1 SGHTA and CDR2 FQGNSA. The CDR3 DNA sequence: TGTGCCAGCAGCTTAGTATTTGCGGGAGGGAGGGATGAGCAGTTCTTC. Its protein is CASSLVFAGGRDEQFF. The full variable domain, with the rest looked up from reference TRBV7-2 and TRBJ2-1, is GAGVSQSPSNKVTEKGKDVELRCDPISGHTALYWYRQSLGQGLEFLIYFQGNSAPDKSGLPSDRFSAERTGGSVSTLTIQRTQQEDSAVYLCASSLVFAGGRDEQFFGPGTRLTVL.

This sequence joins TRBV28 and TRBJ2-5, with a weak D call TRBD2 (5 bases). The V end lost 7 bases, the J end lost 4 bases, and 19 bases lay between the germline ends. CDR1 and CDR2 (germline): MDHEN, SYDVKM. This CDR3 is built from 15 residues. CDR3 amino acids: CASTELRAHRETQYF. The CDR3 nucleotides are TGTGCCAGCACTGAGTTGCGGGCCCACCGAGAGACCCAGTACTTC.